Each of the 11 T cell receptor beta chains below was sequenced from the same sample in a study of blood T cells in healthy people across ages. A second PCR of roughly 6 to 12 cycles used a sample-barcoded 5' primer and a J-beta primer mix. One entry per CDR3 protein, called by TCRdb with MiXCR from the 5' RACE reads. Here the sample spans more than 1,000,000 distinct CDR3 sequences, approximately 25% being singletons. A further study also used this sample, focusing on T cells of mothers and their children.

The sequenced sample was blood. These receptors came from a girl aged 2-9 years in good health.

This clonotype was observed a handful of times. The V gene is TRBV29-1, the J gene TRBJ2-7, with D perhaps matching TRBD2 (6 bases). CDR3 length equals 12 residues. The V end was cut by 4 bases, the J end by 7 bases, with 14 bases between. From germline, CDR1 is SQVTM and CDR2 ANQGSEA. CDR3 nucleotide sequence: TGCAGCGTTGTTGGGGGGACGGGTGAGCAGTACTTC. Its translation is CSVVGGTGEQYF.

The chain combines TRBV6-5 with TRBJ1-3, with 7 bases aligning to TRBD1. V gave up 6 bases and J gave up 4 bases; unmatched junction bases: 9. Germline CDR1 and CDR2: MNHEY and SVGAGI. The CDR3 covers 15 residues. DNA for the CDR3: TGTGCCAGCAGACTGACAGGGCGGGAGGGAAACACCATATATTTT. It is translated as CASRLTGREGNTIYF.

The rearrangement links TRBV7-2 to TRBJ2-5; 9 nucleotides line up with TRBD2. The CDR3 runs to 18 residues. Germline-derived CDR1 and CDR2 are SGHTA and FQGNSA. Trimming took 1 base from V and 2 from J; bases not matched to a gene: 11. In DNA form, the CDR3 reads TGTGCCAGCAGCTTAGAGGTTTGGTTAGCGGGGGATCAAGAGACCCAGTACTTC. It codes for CASSLEVWLAGDQETQYF.

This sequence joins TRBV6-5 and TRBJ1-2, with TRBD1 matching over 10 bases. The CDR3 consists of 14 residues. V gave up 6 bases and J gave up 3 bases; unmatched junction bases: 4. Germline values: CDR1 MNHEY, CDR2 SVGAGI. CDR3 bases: TGTGCCAGCAGGTCCGGGACAGGGGACTATGGCTACACCTTC. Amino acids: CASRSGTGDYGYTF.

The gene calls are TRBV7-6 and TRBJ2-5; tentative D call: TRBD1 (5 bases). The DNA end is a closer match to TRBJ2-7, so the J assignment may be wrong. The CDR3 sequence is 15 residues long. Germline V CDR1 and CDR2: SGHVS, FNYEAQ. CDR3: CASSLGDSRSYEQYF. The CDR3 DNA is TGTGCCAGCAGCTTAGGCGACAGCAGATCCTACGAGCAGTACTTC.

The CDR3 nucleotides are TGTGCCAGCAGTTTCTCTGGGCGAAAGACCCAGTACTTC. Its translation: CASSFSGRKTQYF. V is TRBV28 and J is TRBJ2-5, with unresolved D. Deletions cut 3 bases from V and 6 bases from J, with 11 bases between. The germline CDR1 and CDR2 sequences are MDHEN and SYDVKM. The CDR3 sequence is 13 residues long.

The chain's CDR3 is CSYRDREDEQYF. In DNA form, the CDR3 reads TGCAGCTATCGGGACAGGGAGGACGAGCAGTACTTC. This chain links TRBV29-1 with TRBJ2-7, with 9 bases that match TRBD1. There are 12 residues in the CDR3. Germline V gives CDR1 SQVTM, CDR2 ANQGSEA. The J segment lost 5 bases and the V segment lost 8 bases, leaving 7 bases of the junction unmatched.

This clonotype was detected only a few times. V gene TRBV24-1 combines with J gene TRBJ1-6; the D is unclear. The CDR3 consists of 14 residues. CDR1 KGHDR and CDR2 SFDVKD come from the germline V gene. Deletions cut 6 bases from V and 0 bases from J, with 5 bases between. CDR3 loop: CATSTTSYNSPLHF. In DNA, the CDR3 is TGTGCCACCAGTACTACCTCCTATAATTCACCCCTCCACTTT.

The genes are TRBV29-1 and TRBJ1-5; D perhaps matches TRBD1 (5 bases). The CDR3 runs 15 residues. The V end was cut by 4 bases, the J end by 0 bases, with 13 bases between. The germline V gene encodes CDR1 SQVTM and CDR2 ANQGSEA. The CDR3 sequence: CSVALTDDSNQPQHF. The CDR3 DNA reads TGCAGCGTTGCACTGACAGACGATAGCAATCAGCCCCAGCATTTT.

This chain's CDR3 is CASSAVILAGVDEQFF. The CDR3 DNA reads TGTGCCAGCAGCGCGGTTATACTAGCGGGAGTAGATGAGCAGTTCTTC. The chain joins TRBV7-6 to TRBJ2-1; 11 positions match TRBD2. The CDR3 is 16 amino acids. Germline values: CDR1 SGHVS, CDR2 FNYEAQ. With 5 bases clipped from V and 8 bases from J, the junction kept 11 bases outside the gene matches.

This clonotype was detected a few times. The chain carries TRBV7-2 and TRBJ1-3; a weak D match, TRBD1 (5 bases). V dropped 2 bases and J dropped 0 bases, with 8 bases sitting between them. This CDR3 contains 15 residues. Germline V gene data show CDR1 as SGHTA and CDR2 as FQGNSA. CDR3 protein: CASSLYGGSGNTIYF. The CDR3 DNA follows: TGTGCCAGCAGCTTATACGGGGGCTCTGGAAACACCATATATTTT.